The 8 T cell receptor beta chains listed next were all sequenced from one sample in a study of CD8 T cells in Susac syndrome. With random hexamers, 0.5 to 1 ug RNA was reverse transcribed. Using its own MiXCR run on the immunoSEQ multiplex PCR reads, TCRdb lists one record per CDR3 protein. The table lists some 160,000 distinct CDR3 sequences, approximately 95% of them singletons. The specimen was CD4+ T cells from PBMCs. These receptors were obtained from a human donor with Susac syndrome.

This clonotype was seen more than once but under ten times. The chain uses TRBV27 and TRBJ2-7; 8 nucleotides match TRBD1. This CDR3 spans 13 amino acids. Trimming removed 5 bases from V and 4 bases from J; junction bases left unmatched: 4. Germline CDR1 reads MNHEY; CDR2 reads SMNVEV (reference sequence). The CDR3 nucleotides read TGTGCCAGCAGTAGAGGACAGGGTTACGAGCAGTACTTC. Protein sequence: CASSRGQGYEQYF.

This clonotype was seen a single time. The V gene is TRBV18, the J gene TRBJ1-2; 9 nucleotides match TRBD1. Germline CDR1 is KGHSH and CDR2 is LQKENI. The CDR3 extends over 15 amino acids. The ends lost 4 bases at V and 0 bases at J; junction bases unmatched: 3. The CDR3 bases are TGTGCCAGCTCACGGGACAGGGCGACTAACTATGGCTACACCTTC. Its translation is CASSRDRATNYGYTF.

The chain employs TRBV27 and TRBJ2-7, with TRBD1 as a possible D gene (5 bases). The CDR3 has 14 residues. The V gene's germline CDR1 is MNHEY and CDR2 SMNVEV (reference sequence). V was trimmed by 2 bases and J by 5 bases, leaving 13 bases between them. The CDR3 protein is CASSLNRLNHEQYF. CDR3 sequence (DNA): TGTGCCAGCAGTTTAAACAGGCTCAATCACGAGCAGTACTTC.

The chain is built from TRBV7-9 and TRBJ1-1; D is unclear. V was cut by 4 bases and J by 7 bases, with 10 bases left in between. Looked up from germline, CDR1 is SEHNR and CDR2 is FQNEAQ (reference sequence). This CDR3 region has 12 residues. The CDR3 region has the DNA TGTGCCAGCAGCTCCCGGACTGATGAAGCTTTCTTT. As protein: CASSSRTDEAFF.

The chain has TRBV11-2 and TRBJ1-5, with D unresolved. V was clipped by 5 bases and J by 5 bases, with 10 bases between them. The CDR3 is 13 amino acids. The V gene's germline CDR1 is SGHAT and CDR2 FQNNGV. CDR3 sequence (DNA): TGTGCCAGCAGCCACGGGTCCGATCAGCCCCAGCATTTT. This codes for CASSHGSDQPQHF.

The J gene is TRBJ2-1, the V gene TRBV11-1; 11 nucleotides agree with TRBD2. Trimming at V came to 5 bases and at J to 8 bases, leaving 2 bases not matched to a gene. Germline CDR1 reads SGHAT; CDR2 reads FQDESV (reference sequence). The CDR3 has 13 amino acids. The CDR3 loop reads CASSEGLADEQFF. The CDR3 DNA sequence: TGTGCCAGCAGCGAGGGACTAGCGGATGAGCAGTTCTTC.

The chain employs TRBV5-4 and TRBJ1-4; the D is unclear. Per germline, CDR1 SGHNT and CDR2 YYREEE (reference sequence). Trimming removed 7 bases from V and 5 bases from J, with 15 bases in between. The CDR3 is 14 residues long. CDR3: CASWRTEINEKLFF. The CDR3 DNA reads as TGTGCCAGCTGGAGGACGGAGATCAATGAAAAACTGTTTTTT.

The genes are TRBV28 and TRBJ1-2, with unresolved D. The ends were cut back, 7 bases at V and 4 bases at J, with 13 bases in the middle. The CDR3 covers 13 residues. Germline V gene lookup returns CDR1 MDHEN and CDR2 SYDVKM. The DNA of the CDR3 is TGTGCCAGCACCGACGGTACGGTCTATGGCTACACCTTC. It is translated as CASTDGTVYGYTF.